Following are 10 T cell receptor beta chains from one sample sequenced in a study of blood T cells in healthy people across ages. The use of a sample-barcoded 5' primer and a J-beta primer mix characterized a second PCR of about 7 to 12 cycles. TCRdb ran MiXCR on the 5' RACE reads and lists one entry per CDR3 protein. The profile shows approximately 800,000 distinct CDR3 sequences, roughly 56% of them singletons. The sequenced sample consisted of blood. These receptors originate from a man aged 40-50 years in good health.

The chain is built from TRBV9 and TRBJ2-4; possibly TRBD2 for D (6 bases). The J call may be faulty, since TRBJ2-7 better matches the DNA end. CDR1 is SGDLS and CDR2 is YYNGEE in the germline V gene. The CDR3 covers 15 residues. Here the CDR3 DNA reads TGTGCCAGCAGCTCAGGAGGACGGGGACTCTACGAGCAGTACTTC. Translated, it gives CASSSGGRGLYEQYF.

This clonotype was seen more than once but under ten times. The V gene is TRBV11-3, the J gene TRBJ2-1; 7 nucleotides line up with TRBD1. The trim removed 5 bases at V and 8 bases at J, leaving 6 bases unmatched. Germline V gives CDR1 SGHNT, CDR2 YENEEA. The CDR3 sequence is 13 residues long. As DNA, the CDR3 is TGTGCCAGCAGCGATTACCAGGGGGATGAGCAGTTCTTC. It yields the protein CASSDYQGDEQFF.

The chain has TRBV11-1 and TRBJ1-6; D is unclear. The CDR3 is 16 amino acids. V lost 7 bases, J lost 8 bases, and 21 bases lay in between. Germline V gene data show CDR1 as SGHAT and CDR2 as FQDESV (reference sequence). This CDR3 reads CASTPDSLRRDSPLHF. The CDR3 region has the DNA TGTGCCAGCACGCCGGACTCCCTCAGGCGAGATTCACCCCTCCACTTT.

This clonotype was observed a few times. V and J are TRBV20-1 and TRBJ2-5; D is undetermined. V was clipped by 0 bases and J by 2 bases, with 13 bases between them. The CDR3 has 15 residues. Germline V gene data show CDR1 as DFQATT and CDR2 as SNEGSKA (reference sequence). The CDR3 sequence: CSARDSSRQQETQYF. The CDR3 DNA is TGCAGTGCTAGAGATTCATCCCGGCAGCAAGAGACCCAGTACTTC.

The CDR3 spells CSASSVLTSGRRTDTQYF. CDR3 nucleotides: TGCAGTGCTAGTTCGGTTCTTACTAGCGGACGACGCACAGATACGCAGTATTTT. The chain is built from TRBV20-1 and TRBJ2-3; TRBD2 aligns across 8 bases. CDR1 and CDR2 from the germline V gene are DFQATT and SNEGSKA (reference sequence). V dropped 3 bases and J dropped 1; count of bases not matched to a gene: 15. There are 18 residues in the CDR3.

This clonotype was observed many times. This rearrangement joins TRBV6-1 to TRBJ2-1, with 10 bases that match TRBD2. The V gene end was trimmed by 2 bases and the J gene end by 2 bases; junction bases not matched to a gene: 0. This CDR3 has 15 amino acids. CDR1 is MNHNS and CDR2 is SASEGT in the germline V gene. CDR3 nucleotide sequence: TGTGCCAGCAGTGAAAGCGGGGGGGCCTACAATGAGCAGTTCTTC. This encodes CASSESGGAYNEQFF.

Only a few counts were recorded for this clonotype. CDR3 coding DNA: TGCGCCAGCAGCGCGGACGGAAGGACCTACGAGCAGTACTTC. Translation gives CASSADGRTYEQYF. The chain recombines TRBV5-1 with TRBJ2-4; no reliable D call. The end of the DNA is better explained by TRBJ2-7, so the J call may be wrong. The CDR3 contains 14 residues. Germline CDR1 SGHRS, CDR2 YFSETQ.

The chain uses TRBV4-3 and TRBJ2-7; D call uncertain. With the DNA end fitting TRBJ2-5 better, the J assignment may be wrong. This CDR3 has 16 amino acids. Germline V gives CDR1 LGHNA, CDR2 YSLEER. The CDR3: CASSQDEWVGPETQYF. In nucleotides, the CDR3 is TGCGCCAGCAGCCAAGATGAATGGGTGGGTCCGGAGACCCAGTACTTC.

The V gene is TRBV7-6, the J gene TRBJ2-7; no clear D. Germline CDR1 reads SGHVS; CDR2 reads FNYEAQ. The CDR3 loop spans 16 amino acids. V was clipped by 4 bases and J by 6 bases, with 22 bases between them. CDR3 amino acids: CASSSELHNIMSEQYF. In DNA form, the CDR3 reads TGTGCCAGCAGCTCCGAACTCCACAACATTATGAGCGAGCAGTACTTC.

CDR3 bases: TGCAGCGCCTATGGACAGTATAGGGATACGCAGTATTTT. It codes for CSAYGQYRDTQYF. The chain joins TRBV29-1 to TRBJ2-3; D is perhaps TRBD1 (6 bases). Trimming took off 7 bases at V and 6 bases at J, with 17 bases between the two ends. The CDR3 is 13 residues long. Germline loops: CDR1 SQVTM, CDR2 ANQGSEA.